Below, 26 T cell receptor beta chains from the same sample are listed, as sequenced in a study. Via MiXCR, TCRdb re-called the 5' RACE reads, giving one row per CDR3 protein. The table has approximately 47,000 distinct CDR3 sequences, around 26% seen once. Sequencing used naive CD4+ T cells sorted from blood. Described subset: naive CD4+ T cells, CD4+CD45RA+CD25-. These receptors were taken from a female donor with breast cancer.

The sample holds a few counts of this clonotype. This rearrangement joins TRBV6-1 to TRBJ2-7, with a tentative D call TRBD1 (6 bases). Germline assignment: CDR1 MNHNS and CDR2 SASEGT. The V and J ends lost 6 bases and 4 bases respectively, with 7 bases between them. The length of the CDR3 is 11 residues. CDR3 DNA sequence: TGTGCCAGCAGCGGACAGTACGAGCAGTACTTC. It translates to CASSGQYEQYF.

The chain couples TRBV20-1 to TRBJ2-5; 8 bases align to TRBD1. Germline lookup yields CDR1 DFQATT and CDR2 SNEGSKA (reference sequence). The CDR3 totals 12 residues. After removal of 6 bases from V and 5 bases from J, the junction contained 5 bases not matched to a gene. CDR3 coding DNA: TGCAGTGCCTCGGACAGGGATGAGACCCAGTACTTC. It encodes CSASDRDETQYF.

The chain combines TRBV24-1 with TRBJ2-7; 8 bases are shared with TRBD1. The germline CDR1 and CDR2 sequences are KGHDR and SFDVKD. J gave up 3 bases and V 3 bases, and 6 bases lay outside the gene matches. This CDR3 comprises 15 residues. The CDR3 bases are TGTGCCACCAGTGATCCCTCCGGGACAGGCTACGAGCAGTACTTC. Encoded protein: CATSDPSGTGYEQYF.

The chain joins TRBV7-6 to TRBJ2-3; D possibly matches TRBD1 or TRBD2 (5 bases each). Germline-derived CDR1 and CDR2 are SGHVS and FNYEAQ. The V gene lost 1 base and the J gene lost 3 bases, with 20 bases spanning the gap. There are 18 residues in the CDR3. The CDR3 protein is CASSLEGRHGDRTDTQYF. Here the CDR3 DNA reads TGTGCCAGCAGCTTAGAGGGGAGACATGGGGATCGGACAGATACGCAGTATTTT.

The table lists this clonotype with a count of one. This rearrangement joins TRBV7-8 to TRBJ2-2; 7 bases match TRBD1. V dropped 9 bases and J dropped 2; count of bases not matched to a gene: 9. Germline CDR1 SGHVS, CDR2 FQNEAQ. This CDR3 is built from 15 residues. The CDR3 DNA is TGTGCCAGACCCTCCGGGACAGCAAACACCGGGGAGCTGTTTTTT. It encodes CARPSGTANTGELFF. Full variable domain (rest looked up from reference TRBV7-8 and TRBJ2-2): GAGVSQSPRYKVAKRGQDVALRCDPISGHVSLFWYQQALGQGPEFLTYFQNEAQLDKSGLPSDRFFAERPEGSVSTLKIQRTQQEDSAVYLCARPSGTANTGELFFGEGSRLTVL.

Points on this clonotype: At one end, the junction sequence differs from germline, possibly due to a read error. This sequence joins TRBV9 and TRBJ1-3, with D unresolved. The CDR3 is 12 residues long. Germline values: CDR1 SGDLS, CDR2 YYNGEE. Here the CDR3 DNA reads TGTGCCAGCAGCGTATCTGGAAGCACCATATATTTT. As protein: CASSVSGSTIYF.

This clonotype is a singleton in its sample. This rearrangement joins TRBV27 to TRBJ1-4; tentative D call: TRBD1 (5 bases). From germline, CDR1 is MNHEY and CDR2 SMNVEV (reference sequence). The CDR3 extends over 14 amino acids. Trimming took off 3 bases at V and 8 bases at J, with 13 bases between the two ends. CDR3 nucleotide sequence: TGTGCCAGCAGTTTCGGGCAGGGCCGGGAAAAACTGTTTTTT. This translates into CASSFGQGREKLFF.

This clonotype showed up just a few times. CDR3 in amino acids: CASSRGRDPSYEQYF. The CDR3, as DNA: TGTGCCAGCAGCCGAGGGCGGGATCCTTCCTACGAGCAGTACTTC. This chain connects TRBV7-8 to TRBJ2-7; D is perhaps TRBD2 (6 bases). This CDR3 has 15 amino acids. Germline V lookup: CDR1 SGHVS, CDR2 FQNEAQ. V was clipped by 5 bases and J by 1 base, with 15 bases between them.

A remark on this clonotype: The conserved final phenylalanine or tryptophan is absent from the CDR3, which likely points to a read error. The chain couples TRBV6-6 to TRBJ1-5; 7 nucleotides agree with TRBD1. J lost 6 bases, V lost 5 bases, and 13 bases had no gene match. In germline, CDR1 is MNHNY, CDR2 SVGAGI (reference sequence). The CDR3 has 16 residues. CDR3 in DNA: TGTGCCAGCAGTCCCCTCAGACAGGGATCCACTCAGCCCCAGCATTAT. It yields the protein CASSPLRQGSTQPQHY.

The CDR3 coding sequence is TGTGCCAGCAGCGTACGTACCGACAGCAATGAGCAGTTCTTC. Residues: CASSVRTDSNEQFF. The chain carries TRBV9 and TRBJ2-1; a possible D gene is TRBD1 (5 bases). With 1 base removed from V and 6 bases from J, the gap between germline ends came to 11 bases. This CDR3 is built from 14 residues. CDR1 is SGDLS and CDR2 is YYNGEE in the germline V gene.

This clonotype was seen a handful of times. A clone one base away is much larger, so this may be a read error. The chain recombines TRBV7-2 with TRBJ1-5; TRBD1 might be the D (5 bases). This CDR3 has 16 residues. The V gene's germline CDR1 is SGHTA and CDR2 FQGNSA. The DNA for the CDR3 is TGTGCCAGCGGCTTAAGGGGTGGGTCTAGCAATCAGCCCCAGCATTTT. It specifies CASGLRGGSSNQPQHF.

This clonotype was observed many times. The CDR3 bases are TGCAGTGCTAAAAGGGGGATGGAGACCCAGTACTTC. This gives the protein CSAKRGMETQYF. The rearrangement uses TRBV20-1 and TRBJ2-5, with D perhaps matching TRBD1 (6 bases). The CDR3 contains 12 residues. With 4 bases removed from V and 5 bases from J, the gap between germline ends came to 11 bases. Germline CDR1 is DFQATT and CDR2 is SNEGSKA (reference sequence).

The chain links TRBV7-3 to TRBJ2-7; TRBD2 matches 12 bases. CDR1 is SGHTA and CDR2 is FQGTGA in the germline V gene. This CDR3 is built from 15 residues. V gave up 5 bases and J gave up 5 bases; unmatched junction bases: 7. Here the CDR3 reads CASSVTSGRFDEQYF. The CDR3 region has the DNA TGTGCCAGCAGCGTCACTAGCGGGAGGTTTGACGAGCAGTACTTC.

V usage is TRBV9 and J usage is TRBJ2-2; TRBD2 is a possible D gene (5 bases). Germline loops: CDR1 SGDLS, CDR2 YYNGEE. Deletions cut 0 bases from V and 4 bases from J, with 7 bases between. The CDR3 covers 14 residues. As DNA, the CDR3 is TGTGCCAGCAGCGTAGCGGGGAGCACCGGGGAGCTGTTTTTT. Translated, it gives CASSVAGSTGELFF.

This clonotype was seen a few times. This chain links TRBV5-5 with TRBJ1-1; D uncertain. This CDR3 region has 12 residues. CDR1 SGHKS and CDR2 YYEKEE come from the germline V gene (reference sequence). Trimming shortened V by 4 bases and J by 4 bases, and 8 bases separated the two germline ends. CDR3 nucleotide sequence: TGTGCCAGCAGCGGGATGGCCACTGAAGCTTTCTTT. This sequence encodes CASSGMATEAFF.

This clonotype occurred a few times. This sequence joins TRBV7-6 and TRBJ1-1, with 8 bases identical to TRBD1. The CDR3 is 15 residues long. V was pared by 4 bases and J by 4 bases, with 8 bases of the junction left unmatched. Looked up from germline, CDR1 is SGHVS and CDR2 is FNYEAQ. The CDR3 DNA is TGTGCCAGCAGCTATCGACAGGGGTTGGGCACTGAAGCTTTCTTT. Protein: CASSYRQGLGTEAFF.

V and J are TRBV3-1 and TRBJ2-7; possibly TRBD2 for D (5 bases). This CDR3 spans 12 amino acids. CDR1 and CDR2 (germline): LGHDT, YNNKEL (reference sequence). Trimming stripped 3 bases from V and 7 bases from J, with 10 bases between. The CDR3 bases are TGTGCCAGCAGCCAGCTGGGCGGGGAGCAGTACTTC. Residues: CASSQLGGEQYF.

V gene TRBV15 combines with J gene TRBJ2-2, with D perhaps assigned TRBD1 or TRBD2 (5 bases each). There are 13 residues in the CDR3. CDR1 is LNHNV, CDR2 YYDKDF, per germline (reference sequence). V was pared by 0 bases and J by 10 bases, with 9 bases between. In DNA form, the CDR3 reads TGTGCCACCAGCAGAGAGAGGGACGTGGAGCTGTTTTTT. The encoded protein is CATSRERDVELFF.

This clonotype has more than one count but fewer than ten. The rearrangement joins TRBV5-1 to TRBJ1-1; maybe TRBD1 (6 bases). Germline CDR1 SGHRS, CDR2 YFSETQ. The length of the CDR3 is 14 residues. The V end was cut by 0 bases, the J end by 10 bases, with 16 bases between. CDR3 region: CASSLAVGAAAAFF. Here the CDR3 DNA reads TGCGCCAGCAGCTTGGCTGTGGGGGCCGCCGCAGCTTTCTTT.

V usage is TRBV5-4 and J usage is TRBJ2-3, with D unclear. CDR3 length: 15 residues. Germline assignment: CDR1 SGHNT and CDR2 YYREEE (reference sequence). Trimming pared 0 bases from V and 3 bases from J, leaving 11 bases between. CDR3: CASSLEQERTDTQYF. CDR3 sequence (DNA): TGTGCCAGCAGCTTGGAGCAGGAGAGGACAGATACGCAGTATTTT.

This chain joins TRBV3-1 and TRBJ1-1, with a possible D match to TRBD1 (5 bases). The germline V and J ends were trimmed by 5 bases and 4 bases, with 23 bases remaining between them. The CDR3 runs 17 residues. Germline-derived CDR1 and CDR2 are LGHDT and YNNKEL (reference sequence). The CDR3 region is CASSVRGPFGGGTEAFF. Here the CDR3 DNA reads TGTGCCAGCAGCGTAAGGGGCCCATTTGGTGGTGGCACTGAAGCTTTCTTT. The entire variable domain, with the rest obtained from reference TRBV3-1 and TRBJ1-1, is as follows: DTAVSQTPKYLVTQMGNDKSIKCEQNLGHDTMYWYKQDSKKFLKIMFSYNNKELIINETVPNRFSPKSPDKAHLNLHINSLELGDSAVYFCASSVRGPFGGGTEAFFGQGTRLTVV.

The chain carries TRBV7-2 and TRBJ1-5; D may be TRBD1 (5 bases). Trimming removed 6 bases at V and 0 bases at J, with 6 bases between. CDR1 and CDR2 (germline): SGHTA, FQGNSA. This CDR3 has 13 residues. The CDR3 DNA reads TGTGCCAGCAGACAGGATAGCAATCAGCCCCAGCATTTT. Amino acid sequence: CASRQDSNQPQHF.

The chain is built from TRBV7-2 and TRBJ1-5, with D possibly being TRBD1 (6 bases). The CDR3 loop spans 13 amino acids. The germline V and J ends were trimmed by 5 bases and 11 bases, with 16 bases remaining between them. Germline CDR1 and CDR2: SGHTA and FQGNSA. CDR3 residues: CASSPGGAPSQHF. CDR3 nucleotides: TGTGCCAGCAGCCCCGGGGGGGCCCCGTCCCAGCATTTT.

A single count supports this clonotype. V usage is TRBV5-4 and J usage is TRBJ2-5; 8 positions agree with TRBD2. Trimming cost V 5 bases and J 5 bases; bases outside gene matches: 11. The CDR3 sequence is 15 residues long. The germline gives CDR1 SGHNT, CDR2 YYREEE (reference sequence). The CDR3 loop reads CASRKSGGSRETQYF. CDR3 bases: TGTGCCAGCAGAAAGAGCGGGGGCTCCCGGGAGACCCAGTACTTC.

This clonotype was counted between two and nine times. The chain combines TRBV20-1 with TRBJ1-5; the D gene is possibly TRBD1 (5 bases). The CDR3 contains 15 residues. Germline V gives CDR1 DFQATT, CDR2 SNEGSKA (reference sequence). Trimming shortened V by 3 bases and J by 4 bases, and 16 bases separated the two germline ends. CDR3 in amino acids: CSASGSNRQNQPQHF. CDR3 nucleotide sequence: TGCAGTGCTAGCGGGAGTAACAGGCAGAATCAGCCCCAGCATTTT.

A word on this clonotype: The junction departs from the called germline gene at one end, perhaps through a read error. The V and J genes are TRBV14 and TRBJ1-1, with D maybe TRBD1 (5 bases). Per the germline V gene, CDR1 is SGHDN and CDR2 is FVKESK. This CDR3 comprises 13 residues. The CDR3: CASGQTTVSEAFF. As DNA, the CDR3 is TGTGCCAGCGGCCAAACGACAGTTTCGGAAGCTTTCTTT.